These 21 T cell receptor beta chains originate from one sample sequenced in a study of cytomegalovirus exposure and HLA in healthy donors (TCRdb year 2017). Preparation of the library involved the immunoSEQ multiplex PCR assay. For the multiplex PCR, a mixture combining 60 forward primers for TCR Vbeta segments and 13 reverse primers for TCR Jbeta segments was used. TCRdb carries this immuneACCESS record with in-frame sequences only. Its versions omit some clonotypes, under half of them owing to an unresolved V gene in the studies checked, with the rest unexplained. The sample data list some 130,000 clones, and about 72% of these were observed just once. Jointly, the top ten make up 1.5% to 2% of the sample. Sample: PBMCs. All receptors come from a man aged 30-40 years in good health and CMV-seropositive.

V usage is TRBV6-1 and J usage is TRBJ1-1, with 8 bases identical to TRBD1. V dropped 7 bases and J dropped 5; count of bases not matched to a gene: 12. CDR1 MNHNS and CDR2 SASEGT come from the germline V gene. The CDR3 runs to 15 residues. Here the CDR3 DNA reads TGTGCCAGCATTCCCCTTGGGACAGGTACGACTGAAGCTTTCTTT. Encoded protein: CASIPLGTGTTEAFF.

This chain connects TRBV29-1 to TRBJ2-3; a possible D gene is TRBD2 (5 bases). CDR3 length equals 14 residues. The germline V gene encodes CDR1 SQVTM and CDR2 ANQGSEA. Trimming cost V 7 bases and J 4 bases, with 18 bases left between them. CDR3 sequence reads: CSGSITTTSDTQYF. For the CDR3, the DNA is TGCAGCGGATCAATTACGACTACCTCAGATACGCAGTATTTT.

The V and J genes are TRBV18 and TRBJ2-1, with 10 bases identical to TRBD2. Germline loops: CDR1 KGHSH, CDR2 LQKENI. CDR3 length equals 17 residues. The trim removed 0 bases at V and 5 bases at J, leaving 7 bases unmatched. This CDR3 is CASSPPGDSGRHNEQFF. CDR3 sequence (DNA): TGTGCCAGCTCACCACCGGGGGATAGCGGGAGGCACAATGAGCAGTTCTTC. The full variable domain, rest sourced from reference TRBV18 and TRBJ2-1, is NAGVMQNPRHLVRRRGQEARLRCSPMKGHSHVYWYRQLPEEGLKFMVYLQKENIIDESGMPKERFSAEFPKEGPSILRIQQVVRGDSAAYFCASSPPGDSGRHNEQFFGPGTRLTVL.

This chain connects TRBV5-1 to TRBJ2-3; 11 bases line up with TRBD2. Germline values: CDR1 SGHRS, CDR2 YFSETQ. Unmatched junction bases numbered 4, after V lost 4 bases and J lost 0 bases. The CDR3 is 16 residues long. CDR3 protein: CASSPGTSGSTDTQYF. DNA of the CDR3: TGCGCCAGCAGCCCTGGGACTAGCGGTAGCACAGATACGCAGTATTTT.

This chain uses TRBV7-9 with TRBJ2-5; unclear D gene. The ends were cut back, 1 base at V and 5 bases at J, with 5 bases in the middle. Per germline, CDR1 SEHNR and CDR2 FQNEAQ (reference sequence). This CDR3 region has 12 residues. For the CDR3, the DNA is TGTGCCAGCAGCTTAGTCCGGGAGACCCAGTACTTC. Its translation: CASSLVRETQYF.

V and J are TRBV7-9 and TRBJ2-7; 7 bases are shared with TRBD2. Per the germline V gene, CDR1 is SEHNR and CDR2 is FQNEAQ (reference sequence). Trimming took 6 bases from V and 7 from J; bases not matched to a gene: 15. This CDR3 spans 15 amino acids. The CDR3 spells CASSLTGGSLGEQYF. In DNA, the CDR3 is TGTGCCAGCAGTCTCACGGGGGGTTCTTTGGGGGAGCAGTACTTC.

The chain combines TRBV7-9 with TRBJ2-5; TRBD2 matches 8 bases. The CDR3 is 15 amino acids. The germline gives CDR1 SEHNR, CDR2 FQNEAQ (reference sequence). With 9 bases clipped from V and 5 bases from J, the junction kept 14 bases outside the gene matches. The CDR3 loop is CASQSGGHLGETQYF. In DNA form, the CDR3 reads TGTGCCAGTCAAAGCGGGGGACACCTTGGGGAGACCCAGTACTTC. The whole variable domain, remainder taken from reference TRBV7-9 and TRBJ2-5, is DTGVSQNPRHKITKRGQNVTFRCDPISEHNRLYWYRQTLGQGPEFLTYFQNEAQLEKSRLLSDRFSAERPKGSFSTLEIQRTEQGDSAMYLCASQSGGHLGETQYFGPGTRLLVL.

This clone was detected a few times. The rearrangement joins TRBV5-6 to TRBJ2-5; D possibly corresponds to TRBD1 (6 bases). The better agreement between TRBJ2-7 and the DNA end casts doubt on the J call. This CDR3 has 14 amino acids. Germline values: CDR1 SGHDT, CDR2 YYEEEE. The CDR3 nucleotides are TGTGCCAGCAGCTTCGGGACATCCGCCTACGAGCAGTACTTC. Amino acid sequence: CASSFGTSAYEQYF.

Comment on this clone: The conserved phenylalanine or tryptophan is not found at the CDR3 terminus, so this likely reflects a read error. This chain joins TRBV6-5 and TRBJ2-7; 7 nucleotides line up with TRBD1. This CDR3 is built from 13 residues. CDR1 and CDR2 from the germline V gene are MNHEY and SVGAGI. Losses at the gene ends were 2 bases for V and 6 bases for J; bases not matched to a gene: 4. This CDR3 reads CASSYVQGSEQYL. DNA of the CDR3: TGTGCCAGCAGTTACGTACAGGGGAGCGAGCAGTACCTC.

This clone was found many times. The V gene is TRBV27, the J gene TRBJ2-7, with 9 positions matching TRBD2. CDR1 and CDR2 from the germline V gene are MNHEY and SMNVEV (reference sequence). CDR3 length: 15 amino acids. The V segment lost 7 bases and the J segment 9 bases; nucleotides outside the gene matches: 16. For the CDR3, the DNA is TGTGCCAGCACCCCGGGCGGGAGGGCCATTTTGGGGCAGTACTTC. This translates into CASTPGGRAILGQYF.

The chain combines TRBV28 with TRBJ1-5; the D gene is possibly TRBD1 (5 bases). The V end lost 3 bases, the J end lost 4 bases, and 16 bases lay between the germline ends. The germline CDR1 and CDR2 sequences are MDHEN and SYDVKM. There are 16 residues in the CDR3. The CDR3 DNA follows: TGTGCCAGCAGTTTCACGGGGGATCTAAGAAATCAGCCCCAGCATTTT. Translated: CASSFTGDLRNQPQHF.

The chain combines TRBV9 with TRBJ2-1, with a weak D call TRBD2 (5 bases). This CDR3 comprises 16 residues. The germline CDR1 and CDR2 sequences are SGDLS and YYNGEE. Trimming took off 4 bases at V and 3 bases at J, with 17 bases between the two ends. DNA of the CDR3: TGTGCCAGCAGCCCAGGATCCGGACTCGTCTACAATGAGCAGTTCTTC. This codes for CASSPGSGLVYNEQFF. Together with reference TRBV9 and TRBJ2-1, the CDR3 gives the full variable domain: DSGVTQTPKHLITATGQRVTLRCSPRSGDLSVYWYQQSLDQGLQFLIQYYNGEERAKGNILERFSAQQFPDLHSELNLSSLELGDSALYFCASSPGSGLVYNEQFFGPGTRLTVL.

This sequence joins TRBV6-6 and TRBJ2-7; no clear D gene. The CDR3 has 11 residues. Per the germline V gene, CDR1 is MNHNY and CDR2 is SVGAGI (reference sequence). V was cut by 6 bases and J by 3 bases, with 6 bases left in between. CDR3 amino acids: CASSPYYEQYF. The CDR3 region has the DNA TGTGCCAGCAGCCCCTACTACGAGCAGTACTTC.

The J gene is TRBJ2-1, the V gene TRBV7-6; D gene unclear. This CDR3 comprises 12 residues. V lost 3 bases, J lost 7 bases, and 7 bases lay in between. Per germline, CDR1 SGHVS and CDR2 FNYEAQ. The CDR3 coding sequence is TGTGCCAGCAGCTTTTTGCGGAATGAGCAGTTCTTC. Translating gives CASSFLRNEQFF.

In its sample, this clone was seen a few times. J is TRBJ2-3 and V is TRBV7-3, with D unclear. V shed 5 bases and J shed 0 bases, with 9 bases lying between them. CDR3 length: 14 amino acids. The germline gives CDR1 SGHTA, CDR2 FQGTGA. DNA of the CDR3: TGTGCCAGCAGCCAAGACACCAGCACAGATACGCAGTATTTT. Residues: CASSQDTSTDTQYF.

This clone has a handful of counts. The chain has TRBV27 and TRBJ2-7; 8 bases are a match to TRBD2. Trimming at V came to 5 bases and at J to 4 bases, leaving 10 bases not matched to a gene. The CDR3 loop spans 15 amino acids. Germline CDR1 and CDR2: MNHEY and SMNVEV (reference sequence). This CDR3 reads CASSSLAGTLYEQYF. CDR3 coding DNA: TGTGCCAGCAGTAGTCTAGCGGGCACACTATACGAGCAGTACTTC.

This clone has just a few counts. J is TRBJ2-7 and V is TRBV10-1, with 9 positions matching TRBD1. V shed 8 bases and J 0 bases; nucleotides not matched to a gene: 8. The CDR3 extends over 15 amino acids. The germline V gene encodes CDR1 WNHNN and CDR2 SYGVQD (reference sequence). The CDR3: CASGVPGQGSYEQYF. As DNA, the CDR3 is TGCGCCAGCGGCGTCCCGGGACAGGGCTCCTACGAGCAGTACTTC.

The chain links TRBV5-1 to TRBJ2-6; 7 nucleotides agree with TRBD1. V lost 5 bases to trimming and J lost 2 bases; unmatched junction nucleotides: 4. The CDR3 spans 15 residues. CDR1 SGHRS and CDR2 YFSETQ come from the germline V gene. The CDR3 region is CASSFGQAGANVLTF. CDR3 DNA: TGCGCCAGCAGTTTCGGACAGGCTGGGGCCAACGTCCTGACTTTC.

The chain links TRBV27 to TRBJ2-7; TRBD1 is a possible D gene (6 bases). V lost 3 bases and J lost 2, with 14 bases in between. This CDR3 contains 15 residues. CDR1 and CDR2 (germline): MNHEY, SMNVEV (reference sequence). Here the CDR3 reads CASSLGFGGAYEQYF. DNA for the CDR3: TGTGCCAGCAGTTTGGGGTTTGGGGGCGCCTACGAGCAGTACTTC.

This clone was recorded a few times. The chain uses TRBV27 and TRBJ2-1; D is possibly TRBD1 (5 bases). CDR1 MNHEY and CDR2 SMNVEV come from the germline V gene (reference sequence). With 6 bases removed from V and 0 bases from J, the gap between germline ends came to 9 bases. This CDR3 has 14 residues. This chain's CDR3 is CASRSRASYNEQFF. The CDR3 nucleotides read TGTGCCAGCAGATCCAGGGCCTCCTACAATGAGCAGTTCTTC.

This chain uses TRBV2 with TRBJ1-5, with D perhaps TRBD1 (6 bases). Germline CDR1 reads SNHLY; CDR2 reads FYNNEI. V gave up 8 bases and J gave up 3 bases, with 11 bases separating them. This CDR3 is 13 amino acids long. CDR3 amino acids: CASHRDNNQPQHF. CDR3 nucleotide sequence: TGTGCCAGCCACCGGGACAACAATCAGCCCCAGCATTTT.